The 5 T cell receptor beta chains in this list originate from one sample, sequenced in a study of blood T cell repertoires in COVID-19 (TCRdb year 2020). Library preparation was by the immunoSEQ multiplex PCR assay. The immuneACCESS repertoire file appears here via TCRdb, limited to in-frame rearrangements. These files lack a portion of the clones; in checked studies, under half of the deficit traces to unresolved V genes, and the cause of the others is not known. Here the sample has fewer than 350,000 clones; around 85% occur a single time. The top ten hold 1.5% to 2% of the sample. Specimen: PBMCs or T cells enriched from blood (not recorded which). These receptors were obtained from a woman in her twenties or thirties who had been exposed to COVID-19.

The chain combines TRBV28 with TRBJ1-3, with 8 bases identical to TRBD1. V lost 5 bases to trimming and J lost 11 bases; unmatched junction nucleotides: 11. Germline assignment: CDR1 MDHEN and CDR2 SYDVKM. The CDR3 is made up of 14 amino acids. Here the CDR3 DNA reads TGTGCCAGCAGTCTCCAGGGGGCGAAGGATTCCATATATTTT. Amino acid sequence: CASSLQGAKDSIYF.

CDR3 sequence (DNA): TGTGCCAGCAGCTATCTTAACGGCGGGGGGAGGAATGAGCAGTTCTTC. Protein sequence: CASSYLNGGGRNEQFF. The V and J genes are TRBV7-9 and TRBJ2-1; 8 nucleotides match TRBD2. The CDR3 spans 16 residues. Germline CDR1 reads SEHNR; CDR2 reads FQNEAQ (reference sequence). V was clipped by 4 bases and J by 7 bases; unmatched bases: 12.

The V and J genes are TRBV12-5 and TRBJ2-1, with 12 bases matching TRBD1. The CDR3 extends over 16 amino acids. V trimming: 6 bases; J trimming: 6 bases; junction bases outside the gene matches: 9. Germline loops: CDR1 LGHNT, CDR2 FRNRAP. In DNA form, the CDR3 reads TGTGCTAGTGGAGACCCCGGGACAGGGGGCTTCAATGAGCAGTTCTTC. It is translated as CASGDPGTGGFNEQFF.

The chain employs TRBV24-1 and TRBJ2-7; D might be TRBD2 (6 bases). The CDR3 consists of 14 residues. V was clipped by 3 bases and J by 3 bases, with 11 bases between them. Germline values: CDR1 KGHDR, CDR2 SFDVKD. CDR3 sequence: CATSDTRRGYEQYF. The DNA of the CDR3 is TGTGCCACCAGTGATACCCGGCGGGGCTACGAGCAGTACTTC.

The chain couples TRBV20-1 to TRBJ1-2, with 11 bases aligning to TRBD1. Germline V gene sequence: CDR1 DFQATT, CDR2 SNEGSKA (reference sequence). CDR3 size: 11 residues. Germline trimming cut 6 bases from V and 8 bases from J; bases unmatched to any gene: 2. CDR3 in amino acids: CSARTGGGYTF. CDR3 nucleotides: TGCAGTGCCAGGACAGGGGGCGGCTACACCTTC.